This T cell receptor beta chain was sequenced for a study of cytomegalovirus exposure and HLA in healthy donors (dated by TCRdb to the late 2010s). About the full investigation: An earlier analysis of roughly 500 of the donors reported more than 250 Gb of sequence data and 117 million unique TCR beta sequences from roughly 180 million T cells. The number of donors typed differed by locus, with 629-630 for A, B, C, DRB1 and DQB1, more than 500 for DQA1, 606 for DPA1, and some 450 for DPB1. All discovery cohort repertoires had been generated using a single sequencing platform. To study patterns of TCR occurrence, a later analysis re-analyzed previously published TCR beta repertoires from several hundred donors and added high-resolution HLA genotyping. Alongside the repertoire data, information on donor age, sex, ethnicity and CMV serostatus was compiled. The study combined high-throughput TCR immunosequencing, statistical association of individual TCRs with disease status, and machine learning to predict cytomegalovirus infection status. To decide whether each TCR beta V gene segment behaved as functional or pseudogenic, an earlier analysis of fewer than 750 of the donors relied on high-throughput TCR beta sequencing. Among the roughly 400 genotyped donors, approximately 81% belonged to the genetic ancestry cluster associated with self-reported Caucasian donors. Rather than drawing on any new phenotypic data, the later analysis identified candidate immune exposures from TCR beta sequences and the way those sequences occurred across donors. A later genetic analysis used genome-wide SNP genotypes for about 60% of the roughly 670 donors, treating that subset as a discovery cohort. A separate validation cohort of about 110 different subjects was used in addition to the roughly 700-subject first cohort. Across around 400 genotyped donors of the cohort, an average of roughly 250,000 unique TCR beta nucleotide sequences per donor were sequenced, and approximately 17% of those sequences were non-productive. About five DR-DQ haplotypes were handled as single units for association and clustering, since linkage in the cohort was strong. Using immunosequencing, the study profiled T cell repertoires from 666 subjects and related those repertoires to cytomegalovirus serostatus. Roughly 310 gigabases of sequencing data and tens of millions of unique TCR sequences were included in an early release covering several hundred HLA-typed donors. HLA typing covered class I and class II loci at four-digit resolution. The study aimed to test whether cataloging public T cell receptors could reveal signatures of past pathogen exposure.

General conclusions and limits of the study: This cohort had only TCR beta chains sequenced, and the lack of alpha or paired-chain data limited which features could be detected. For the cohort, immune exposure information was limited to CMV serostatus. Broadly in line with IMGT annotations, most TCR beta V segments showed up in productive rearrangements about 90% or about 30% of the time in an earlier analysis of about 500 of the donors. In vitro tests confirmed that a few of the cytomegalovirus-associated TCR beta chains recognize cytomegalovirus antigens. Assigning TCR associations to individual alleles was difficult when HLA alleles, especially DR and DQ, strongly co-occurred. At a false discovery rate of 0.05, a later analysis linked some 18,000 TCR beta sequences to specific HLA alleles. Most CMV-associated TCR beta chains appeared to be HLA-restricted in a later analysis, and the HLA associations seemed to be driven largely by CMV exposure. It was suggested by the authors that the approach could potentially be generalized to other disease states and immunological phenotypes. The study gave a list of about 150 TCR beta chains associated with cytomegalovirus. The 87-base-pair reads could not distinguish some IMGT-functional V segments, including TRBV6-2 and TRBV6-3, so those segments were excluded. A later genetic analysis associated a missense DCLRE1C variant with V-gene and J-gene trimming of TCR beta chains, and an independent cohort replicated the association. Most TCR sequences were observed very rarely across donors, whereas some public TCRs were present in many individuals. Linkage disequilibrium might explain the correlated functional status among segregating V segments, but an unknown experimental factor could not be excluded. A cluster of highly shared sequence variants was judged likely to represent a technical artifact of the sequencing pipeline. Because some donors lacked HLA typing at each locus, the association tests relied only on the typed subset. According to a later analysis, TCR association rates differed among HLA loci, with DRB1 alleles showing the most associated TCRs and HLA-C alleles showing the fewest. A further reported finding was that TCR beta sequences accurately predicted the HLA-A and HLA-B alleles for most subjects in the first cohort. In a later genetic analysis, fewer N-insertions in productive TCRs were reported among donors in an Asian-associated ancestry cluster than the roughly 700-donor mean. Because counts were too low, around 18 rarely observed V segments, including chromosome 9 orphons, were left out of the earlier analysis of approximately 500 of the donors. In a later analysis, several top co-occurrence clusters were reported to appear linked to parvovirus B19, influenza, CMV and Epstein-Barr virus. In a later analysis, HLA-associated TCR beta chains were found to be more clonally expanded and to have lower generation probabilities than equally common non-associated chains. In both the original and validation cohorts, the classifier was reported to diagnose cytomegalovirus status with high specificity and sensitivity. The presence/absence analyses assumed that sequencing depth was roughly uniform across donors, and that assumption may not be true.

CDR1 and CDR2, looked up from the germline V gene, are WSHSY and SAAADI. The V end loses 3 bases and the J end loses 4 bases, and a stretch of 9 bases separates them. Its CDR3 holds 13 amino acids, cysteine through phenylalanine. CDR3 DNA only is kept here, 39 bases in frame from base 1. Note on this clone: There is no known antigen for this receptor. Qualities for individual bases were not recorded, and no much larger clone is one base off.

The cohort was made up of several hundred healthy bone marrow donors. At the time of sampling, every cohort member was nominally healthy, though immune exposures that went unrecorded were likely present. The donor was CMV seronegative and was included in the group of 352 seronegative cohort members. Every donor gave a peripheral blood sample, and the peripheral blood mononuclear cells from that sample were used for TCR beta sequencing. Genomic DNA extraction from the blood cell samples was performed with the Qiagen DNeasy Blood Extraction Kit. The library was built by means of the immunoSEQ multiplex PCR assay. For the multiplex PCR, a mixture combining 60 forward primers for TCR Vbeta segments and 13 reverse primers for TCR Jbeta segments was used. A multiplex PCR assay on genomic DNA amplified the CDR3 region of rearranged TCR beta genes. The Illumina HiSeq System was used to sequence the amplified TCR beta libraries as 87-base-pair reads. The authors' analysis ran thus. In a later analysis, tens of millions of unique TCR beta chains were counted across the roughly 670 repertoires, and roughly 10 million of these chains were shared by at least two donors. Raw reads were error-corrected and collapsed into unique sequences with a nearest-neighbor algorithm that merged closely related sequences to remove PCR and sequencing errors. V, D and J gene segments were assigned by aligning CDR3 sequences to IMGT reference sequences. For a sequence to be retained, at least a six-nucleotide match to both a V gene segment and a J gene segment was required. A rearrangement counted as productive if the CDR3 had no stop codons and remained in frame with V and J, and every other rearrangement counted as non-productive. CDR3 was defined by IMGT convention, running from the second conserved V-encoded cysteine to the conserved J-encoded phenylalanine. The earlier analysis of about 640 of the donors excluded any sequence lacking an unambiguous match to a single V gene segment. An earlier analysis of approximately 590 of the donors called V segments functional above 56.7% productive rearrangements and segregating when the between-donor standard deviation exceeded 5%. A statistical classification framework was built to diagnose cytomegalovirus status from the catalog of TCR beta chain sequences. V and J gene assignment, in a later analysis, came from comparing TCR nucleotide sequences with IMGT/GENE-DB human TR gene sequences. Using the TCRdist pipeline, a later analysis assigned CDR3 sequences along with most-parsimonious VDJ recombination scenarios. In a later analysis, each TCR beta chain was defined by its CDR3 amino acid sequence together with its V-gene family, and reads lacking a unique V-gene family were excluded. To address suspected cross-contamination and a sequencing artifact, a later analysis removed approximately 600 highly shared, low-generation-probability nucleotide sequences. A later analysis calculated a clonal expansion index for each public chain from normalized within-repertoire ranks of inferred template counts. A later analysis computed generation probabilities with a VDJ recombination model fitted to out-of-frame rearrangements, and checked the results against IGoR. In a later analysis, hypergeometric tests were used to score TCR-TCR, TCR-HLA and TCR-CMV co-occurrence, with a repertoire-size bias correction applied to TCR pairs. False discovery rates were estimated in a later analysis by permuting HLA or CMV assignments 20 times. In a later analysis, co-occurring TCRs were grouped using DBSCAN, and TCRdist sequence similarity was added for clustering within HLA-allele-positive subsets. Repertoires with fewer than 30,000 or more than 120,000 public chains, plus five repertoires with anomalous nucleotide sharing, were excluded from co-occurrence clustering. TCRdb provides this immuneACCESS table in a form limited to in-frame rearrangements. Some clones are lacking; in checked studies, under half of them reflect an unresolved V gene, and why the rest are absent is not known. The V and J calls and clone size are taken from that table; D and trimming were inferred from the DNA. The sample data list approximately 190,000 clones, and about 89% of these were observed just once. The ten largest clones add up to about 1.2% of the sample.

The chain was built from TRBV10-2 and TRBJ1-2, with TRBD1 as a weak D call on 5 bases. This TCR derives from a man under 40 in good health and CMV-seronegative. Material for sequencing was PBMCs. The DNA reads TGCGCCAGCAGTGAATGGGGGGGCTATGGCTACACCTTC. This yields the protein CASSEWGGYGYTF.